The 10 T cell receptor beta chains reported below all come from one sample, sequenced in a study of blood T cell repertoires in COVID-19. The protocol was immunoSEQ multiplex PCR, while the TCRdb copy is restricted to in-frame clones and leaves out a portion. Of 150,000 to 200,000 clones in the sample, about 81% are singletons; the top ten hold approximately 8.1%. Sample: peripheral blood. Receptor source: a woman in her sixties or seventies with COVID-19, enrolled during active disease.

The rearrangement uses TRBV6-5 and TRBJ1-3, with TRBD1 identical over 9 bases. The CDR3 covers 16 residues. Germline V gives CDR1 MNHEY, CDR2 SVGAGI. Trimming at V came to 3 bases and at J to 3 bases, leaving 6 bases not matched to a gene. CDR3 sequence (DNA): TGTGCCAGCAGTTATCTGACAGGGGGAATTGGAAACACCATATATTTT. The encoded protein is CASSYLTGGIGNTIYF.

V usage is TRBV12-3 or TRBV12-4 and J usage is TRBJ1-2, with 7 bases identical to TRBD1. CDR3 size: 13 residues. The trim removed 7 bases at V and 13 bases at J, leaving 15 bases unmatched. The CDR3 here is CASTSQTGQKATF. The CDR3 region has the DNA TGTGCCAGCACCTCCCAAACGGGACAGAAGGCCACCTTC.

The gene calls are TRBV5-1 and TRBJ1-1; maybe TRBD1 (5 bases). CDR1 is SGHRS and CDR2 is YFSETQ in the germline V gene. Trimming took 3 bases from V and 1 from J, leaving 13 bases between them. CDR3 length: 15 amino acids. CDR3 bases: TGCGCCAGCAGCTCTACAGGTGACTGGAACACTGAAGCTTTCTTT. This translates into CASSSTGDWNTEAFF.

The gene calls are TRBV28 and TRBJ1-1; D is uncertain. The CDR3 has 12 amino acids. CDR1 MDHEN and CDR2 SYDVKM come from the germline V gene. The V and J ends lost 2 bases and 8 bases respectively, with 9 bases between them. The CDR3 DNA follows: TGTGCCAGCAGTTTACTATCCATCGAAGCTTTCTTT. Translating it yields CASSLLSIEAFF.

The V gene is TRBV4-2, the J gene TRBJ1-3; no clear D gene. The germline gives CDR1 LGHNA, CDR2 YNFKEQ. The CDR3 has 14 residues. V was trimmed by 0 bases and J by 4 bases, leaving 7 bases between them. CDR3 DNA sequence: TGTGCCAGCAGCCAAGATCCTAGGGGAAACACCATATATTTT. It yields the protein CASSQDPRGNTIYF.

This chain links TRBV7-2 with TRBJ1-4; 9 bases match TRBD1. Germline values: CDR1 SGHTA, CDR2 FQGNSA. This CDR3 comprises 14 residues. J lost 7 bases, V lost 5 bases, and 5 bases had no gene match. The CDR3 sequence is CASSLQGASEKLFF. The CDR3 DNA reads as TGTGCCAGCAGCCTACAGGGGGCGAGTGAAAAACTGTTTTTT.

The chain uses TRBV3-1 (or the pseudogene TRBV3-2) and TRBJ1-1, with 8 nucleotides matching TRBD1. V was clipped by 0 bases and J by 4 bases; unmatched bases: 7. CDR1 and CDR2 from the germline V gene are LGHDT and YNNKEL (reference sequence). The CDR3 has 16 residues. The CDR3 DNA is TGTGCCAGCAGCCAAGATTCAGGGGGCAGGAGCACTGAAGCTTTCTTT. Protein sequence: CASSQDSGGRSTEAFF.

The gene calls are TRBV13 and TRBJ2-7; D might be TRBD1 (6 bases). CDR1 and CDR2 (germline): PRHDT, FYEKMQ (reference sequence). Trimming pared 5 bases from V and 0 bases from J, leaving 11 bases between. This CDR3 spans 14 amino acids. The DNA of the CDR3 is TGTGCCAGCAGCCCCAGGGGTGGCTCCTACGAGCAGTACTTC. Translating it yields CASSPRGGSYEQYF.

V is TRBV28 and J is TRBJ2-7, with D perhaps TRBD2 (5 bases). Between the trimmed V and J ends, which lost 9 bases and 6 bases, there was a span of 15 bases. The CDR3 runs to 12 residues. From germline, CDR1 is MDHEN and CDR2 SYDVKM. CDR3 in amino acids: CASGEGALEQYF. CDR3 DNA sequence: TGTGCCAGTGGCGAGGGAGCTCTCGAGCAGTACTTC. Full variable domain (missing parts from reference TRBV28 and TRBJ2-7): DVKVTQSSRYLVKRTGEKVFLECVQDMDHENMFWYRQDPGLGLRLIYFSYDVKMKEKGDIPEGYSVSREKKERFSLILESASTNQTSMYLCASGEGALEQYFGPGTRLTVT.

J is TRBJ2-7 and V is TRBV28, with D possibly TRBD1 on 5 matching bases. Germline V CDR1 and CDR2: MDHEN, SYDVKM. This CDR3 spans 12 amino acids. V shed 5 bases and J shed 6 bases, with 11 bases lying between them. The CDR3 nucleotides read TGTGCCAGCAGTAGGGGCAGCAGCGAGCAGTACTTC. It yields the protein CASSRGSSEQYF.